This T cell receptor beta chain was retrieved from a study of beta chain features in type 1 diabetes. This clone was seen more than once but under ten times. Its antigen is unidentified. Study results and limitations: Shortening of TCRB CDR3s, moderate but significant, appeared in all four CD4+ subsets of Type 1 diabetes patients. Insertions were fewer and deletions more numerous at VDJ junctions in type 1 diabetes patients.

Every isolated RNA sample was fully reverse transcribed, so sequencing captured expressed TCRB transcripts. Clones were sequenced by immunoSEQ multiplex PCR, and TCRdb holds only the in-frame ones, with some missing. The data hold more than 95,000 clones, with about 26% observed a single time. CDR1 is SGHKS and CDR2 is YYEKEE in the germline V gene (reference sequence). This CDR3 has 16 amino acids. Germline trimming cut 3 bases from V and 1 base from J; bases unmatched to any gene: 4. The receptor's source is a woman aged 18-29 years with type 1 diabetes. The V call is TRBV5-5, the J call TRBJ1-5; 10 bases align to TRBD1. Sequencing was performed on central memory CD4+ T cells from blood. The DNA for the CDR3 is TGTGCCAGCAGCTGGACAGGGGGTCGGAGCAATCAGCCCCAGCATTTT. Amino acid sequence: CASSWTGGRSNQPQHF.